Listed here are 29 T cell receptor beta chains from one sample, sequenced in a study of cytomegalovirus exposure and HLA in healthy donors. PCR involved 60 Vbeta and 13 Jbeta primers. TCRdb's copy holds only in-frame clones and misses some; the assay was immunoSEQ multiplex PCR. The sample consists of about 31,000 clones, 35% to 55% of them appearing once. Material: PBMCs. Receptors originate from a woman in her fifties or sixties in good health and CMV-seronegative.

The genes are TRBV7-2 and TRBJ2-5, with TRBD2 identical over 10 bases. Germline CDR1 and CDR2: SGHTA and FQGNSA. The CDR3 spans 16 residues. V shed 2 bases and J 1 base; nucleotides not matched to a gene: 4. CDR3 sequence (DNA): TGTGCCAGCAGCTTATCGTTAGCGGGGGGCCAAGAGACCCAGTACTTC. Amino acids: CASSLSLAGGQETQYF.

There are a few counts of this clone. The DNA of the CDR3 is TGTGCCAGCAGCTTAGAGCGGCCAGGCCCCGGGGAGCTGTTTTTT. Translation gives CASSLERPGPGELFF. The gene calls are TRBV7-8 and TRBJ2-2, with a tentative D call TRBD2 (5 bases). The germline gives CDR1 SGHVS, CDR2 FQNEAQ. The length of the CDR3 is 15 residues. Deletions cut 1 base from V and 6 bases from J, with 12 bases between.

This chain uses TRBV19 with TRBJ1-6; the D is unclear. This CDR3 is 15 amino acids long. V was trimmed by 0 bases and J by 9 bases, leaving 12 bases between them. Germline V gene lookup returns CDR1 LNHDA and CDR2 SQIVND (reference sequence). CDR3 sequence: CASSIDHQISSPLHF. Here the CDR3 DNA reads TGTGCCAGTAGTATAGATCACCAGATTTCTTCACCCCTCCACTTT.

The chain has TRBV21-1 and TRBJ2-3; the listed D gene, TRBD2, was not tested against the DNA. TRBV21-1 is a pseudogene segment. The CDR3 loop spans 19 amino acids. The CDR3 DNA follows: TGTGCCAGCAACTCAAATATGGCCCGGACTGCTCTTTACCCAGATACGCAGTATTTT. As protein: CASNSNMARTALYPDTQYF.

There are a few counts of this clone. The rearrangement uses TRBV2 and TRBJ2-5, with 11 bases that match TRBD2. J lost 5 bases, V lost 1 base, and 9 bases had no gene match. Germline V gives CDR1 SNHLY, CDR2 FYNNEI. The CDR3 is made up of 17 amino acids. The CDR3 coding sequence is TGTGCCAGCAGTGAAGGGGTTAGCGGGGGGGCCGGGGAGACCCAGTACTTC. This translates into CASSEGVSGGAGETQYF.

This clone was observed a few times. The CDR3 DNA is TGCGCCAGCAGCCAAACTCCGGACAGGGGTAATGAAAAACTGTTTTTT. This gives the protein CASSQTPDRGNEKLFF. The chain has TRBV4-1 and TRBJ1-4; 9 nucleotides align to TRBD1. The germline V gene has CDR1 MGHRA and CDR2 YSYEKL. J lost 4 bases, V lost 2 bases, and 5 bases had no gene match. The CDR3 is 16 residues long.

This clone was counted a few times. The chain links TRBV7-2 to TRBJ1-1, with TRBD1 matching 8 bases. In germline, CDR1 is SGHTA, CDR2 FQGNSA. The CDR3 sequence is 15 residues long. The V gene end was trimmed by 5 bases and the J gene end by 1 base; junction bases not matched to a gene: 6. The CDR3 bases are TGTGCCAGCAGCGCCCGACAGGGGTGGAACACTGAAGCTTTCTTT. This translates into CASSARQGWNTEAFF.

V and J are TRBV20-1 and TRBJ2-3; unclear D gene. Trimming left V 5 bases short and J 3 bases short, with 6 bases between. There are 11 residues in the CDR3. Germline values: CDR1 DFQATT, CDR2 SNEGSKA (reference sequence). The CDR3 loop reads CSAGRTDTQYF. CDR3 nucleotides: TGCAGTGCTGGCCGTACAGATACGCAGTATTTT.

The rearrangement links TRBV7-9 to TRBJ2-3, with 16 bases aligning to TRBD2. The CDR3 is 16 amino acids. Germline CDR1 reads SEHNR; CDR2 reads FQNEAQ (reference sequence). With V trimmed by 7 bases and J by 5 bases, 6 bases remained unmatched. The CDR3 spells CASTGTSGRAGDTQYF. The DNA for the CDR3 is TGTGCCAGCACCGGGACTAGCGGGAGGGCCGGAGATACGCAGTATTTT.

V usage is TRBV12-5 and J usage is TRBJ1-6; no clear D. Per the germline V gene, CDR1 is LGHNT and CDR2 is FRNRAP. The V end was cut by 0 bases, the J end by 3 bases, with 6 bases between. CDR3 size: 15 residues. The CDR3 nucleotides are TGTGCTAGTGGTTTGGTACGGGGCTATAATTCACCCCTCCACTTT. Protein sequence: CASGLVRGYNSPLHF.

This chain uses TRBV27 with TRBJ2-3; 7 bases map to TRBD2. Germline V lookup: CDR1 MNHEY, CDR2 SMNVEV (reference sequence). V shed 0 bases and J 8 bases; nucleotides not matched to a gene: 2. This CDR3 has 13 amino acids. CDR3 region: CASSLSIAGTQYF. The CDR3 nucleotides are TGTGCCAGCAGTTTATCGATAGCGGGTACGCAGTATTTT.

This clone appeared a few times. The CDR3 loop is CASSFTSGSADTQYF. CDR3 nucleotides: TGTGCCAGCAGCTTTACTAGCGGGAGTGCAGATACGCAGTATTTT. The chain couples TRBV11-2 to TRBJ2-3; 11 nucleotides match TRBD2. J gave up 4 bases and V 3 bases, and 3 bases lay outside the gene matches. The germline V gene has CDR1 SGHAT and CDR2 FQNNGV. The CDR3 is 15 residues long. The full variable domain, with the rest looked up from reference TRBV11-2 and TRBJ2-3, is EAGVAQSPRYKIIEKRQSVAFWCNPISGHATLYWYQQILGQGPKLLIQFQNNGVVDDSQLPKDRFSAERLKGVDSTLKIQPAKLEDSAVYLCASSFTSGSADTQYFGPGTRLTVL.

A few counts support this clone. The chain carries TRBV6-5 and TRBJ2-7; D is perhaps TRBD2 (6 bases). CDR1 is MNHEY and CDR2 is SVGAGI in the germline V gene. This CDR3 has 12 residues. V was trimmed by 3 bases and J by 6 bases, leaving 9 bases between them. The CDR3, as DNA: TGTGCCAGCAGTTATCAGGGAGGCGAGCAGTACTTC. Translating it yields CASSYQGGEQYF.

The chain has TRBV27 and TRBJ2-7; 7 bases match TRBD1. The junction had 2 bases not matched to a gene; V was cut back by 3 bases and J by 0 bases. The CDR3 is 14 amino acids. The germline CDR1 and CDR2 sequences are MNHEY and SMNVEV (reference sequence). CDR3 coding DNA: TGTGCCAGCAGTTTCAGGGGGACCTCCTACGAGCAGTACTTC. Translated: CASSFRGTSYEQYF.

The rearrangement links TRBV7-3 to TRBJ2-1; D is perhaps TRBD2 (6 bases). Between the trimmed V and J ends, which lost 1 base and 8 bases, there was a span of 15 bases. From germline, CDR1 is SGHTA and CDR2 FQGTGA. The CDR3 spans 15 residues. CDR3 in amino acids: CASSLRRGSTDEQFF. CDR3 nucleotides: TGTGCCAGCAGCTTAAGGAGGGGTTCGACCGATGAGCAGTTCTTC. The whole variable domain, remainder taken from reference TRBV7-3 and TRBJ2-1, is GAGVSQTPSNKVTEKGKYVELRCDPISGHTALYWYRQSLGQGPEFLIYFQGTGAADDSGLPNDRFFAVRPEGSVSTLKIQRTERGDSAVYLCASSLRRGSTDEQFFGPGTRLTVL.

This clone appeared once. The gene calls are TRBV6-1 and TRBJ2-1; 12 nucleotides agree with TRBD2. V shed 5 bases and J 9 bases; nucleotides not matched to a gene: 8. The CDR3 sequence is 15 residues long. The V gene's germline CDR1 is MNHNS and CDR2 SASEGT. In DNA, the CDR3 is TGTGCCAGCAGTCTCCTGACTAGCGGGGGAGGTGAGCAGTTCTTC. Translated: CASSLLTSGGGEQFF.

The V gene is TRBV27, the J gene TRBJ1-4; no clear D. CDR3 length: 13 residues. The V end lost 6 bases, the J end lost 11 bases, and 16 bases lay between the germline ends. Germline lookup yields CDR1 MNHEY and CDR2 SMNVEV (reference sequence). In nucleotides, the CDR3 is TGTGCCAGCAGCCGGAGGGAACTTCAGAAACTGTTTTTT. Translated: CASSRRELQKLFF. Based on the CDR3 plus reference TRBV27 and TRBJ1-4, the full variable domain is EAQVTQNPRYLITVTGKKLTVTCSQNMNHEYMSWYRQDPGLGLRQIYYSMNVEVTDKGDVPEGYKVSRKEKRNFPLILESPSPNQTSLYFCASSRRELQKLFFGSGTQLSVL.

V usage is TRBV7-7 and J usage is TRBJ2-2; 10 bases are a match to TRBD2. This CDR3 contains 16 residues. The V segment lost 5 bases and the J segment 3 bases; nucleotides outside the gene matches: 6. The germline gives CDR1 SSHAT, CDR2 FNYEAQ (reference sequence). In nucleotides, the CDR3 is TGTGCCAGCAGCCTAACCGGGACTAGCGACACCGGGGAGCTGTTTTTT. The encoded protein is CASSLTGTSDTGELFF. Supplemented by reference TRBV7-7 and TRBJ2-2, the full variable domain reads GAGVSQSPRYKVTKRGQDVTLRCDPISSHATLYWYQQALGQGPEFLTYFNYEAQPDKSGLPSDRFSAERPEGSISTLTIQRTEQRDSAMYRCASSLTGTSDTGELFFGEGSRLTVL.

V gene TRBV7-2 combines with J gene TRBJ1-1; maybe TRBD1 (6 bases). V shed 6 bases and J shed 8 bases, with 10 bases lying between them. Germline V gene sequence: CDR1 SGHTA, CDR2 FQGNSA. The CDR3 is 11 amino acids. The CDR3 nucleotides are TGTGCCAGCAGTTTAACAGGGGAAGCTTTCTTT. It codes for CASSLTGEAFF. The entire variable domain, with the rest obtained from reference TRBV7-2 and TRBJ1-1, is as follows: GAGVSQSPSNKVTEKGKDVELRCDPISGHTALYWYRQSLGQGLEFLIYFQGNSAPDKSGLPSDRFSAERTGGSVSTLTIQRTQQEDSAVYLCASSLTGEAFFGQGTRLTVV.

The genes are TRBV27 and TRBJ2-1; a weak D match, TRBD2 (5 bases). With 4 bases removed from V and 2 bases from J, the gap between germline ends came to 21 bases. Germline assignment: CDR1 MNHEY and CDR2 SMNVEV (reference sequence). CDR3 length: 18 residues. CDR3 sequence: CASSSFRAEGKTYNEQFF. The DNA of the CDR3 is TGTGCCAGCAGTTCCTTCCGGGCCGAGGGAAAGACCTACAATGAGCAGTTCTTC.

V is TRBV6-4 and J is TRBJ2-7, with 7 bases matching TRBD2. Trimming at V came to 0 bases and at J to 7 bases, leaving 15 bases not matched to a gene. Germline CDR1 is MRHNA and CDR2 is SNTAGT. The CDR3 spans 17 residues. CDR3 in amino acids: CASSDSMDKGLFDEQYF. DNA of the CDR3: TGTGCCAGCAGTGACTCGATGGACAAGGGACTATTCGATGAGCAGTACTTC.

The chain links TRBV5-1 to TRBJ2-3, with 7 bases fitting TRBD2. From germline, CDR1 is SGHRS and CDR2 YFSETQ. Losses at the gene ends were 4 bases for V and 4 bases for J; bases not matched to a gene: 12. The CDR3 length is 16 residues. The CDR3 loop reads CASSGGGAGVSDTQYF. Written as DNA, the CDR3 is TGCGCCAGCAGCGGGGGTGGGGCGGGAGTCTCAGATACGCAGTATTTT.

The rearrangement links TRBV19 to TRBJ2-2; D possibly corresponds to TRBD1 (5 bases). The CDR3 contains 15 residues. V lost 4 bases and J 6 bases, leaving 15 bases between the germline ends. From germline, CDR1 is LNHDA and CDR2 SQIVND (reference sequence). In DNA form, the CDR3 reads TGTGCCAGTAGTAGCCGGCAGGGTCCGGCCGGGGAGCTGTTTTTT. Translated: CASSSRQGPAGELFF.

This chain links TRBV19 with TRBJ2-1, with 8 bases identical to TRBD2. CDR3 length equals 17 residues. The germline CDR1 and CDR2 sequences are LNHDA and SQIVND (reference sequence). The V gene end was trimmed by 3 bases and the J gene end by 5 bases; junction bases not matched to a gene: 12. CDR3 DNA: TGTGCCAGTAGTATCCCCCCCTGGGTAGCGGGAAACAATGAGCAGTTCTTC. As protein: CASSIPPWVAGNNEQFF.

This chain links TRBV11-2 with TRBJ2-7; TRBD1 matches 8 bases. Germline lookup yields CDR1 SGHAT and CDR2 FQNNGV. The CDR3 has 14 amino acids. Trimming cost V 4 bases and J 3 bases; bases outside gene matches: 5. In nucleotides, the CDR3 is TGTGCCAGCAGCTCAGGGGACAGGTTCTACGAGCAGTACTTC. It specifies CASSSGDRFYEQYF. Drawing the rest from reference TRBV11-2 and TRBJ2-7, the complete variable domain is EAGVAQSPRYKIIEKRQSVAFWCNPISGHATLYWYQQILGQGPKLLIQFQNNGVVDDSQLPKDRFSAERLKGVDSTLKIQPAKLEDSAVYLCASSSGDRFYEQYFGPGTRLTVT.

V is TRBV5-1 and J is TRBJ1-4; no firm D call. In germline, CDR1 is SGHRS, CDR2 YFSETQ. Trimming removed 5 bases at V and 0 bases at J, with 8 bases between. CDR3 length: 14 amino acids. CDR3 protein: CASRNSATNEKLFF. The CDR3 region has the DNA TGCGCCAGCAGAAACAGTGCAACTAATGAAAAACTGTTTTTT.

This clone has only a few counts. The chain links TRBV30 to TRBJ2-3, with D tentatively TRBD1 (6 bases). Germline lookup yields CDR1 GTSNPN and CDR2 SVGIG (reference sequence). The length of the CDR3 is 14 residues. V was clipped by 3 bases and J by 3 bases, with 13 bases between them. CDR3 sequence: CAWRAGESTDTQYF. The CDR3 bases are TGTGCCTGGAGAGCAGGGGAAAGTACAGATACGCAGTATTTT.

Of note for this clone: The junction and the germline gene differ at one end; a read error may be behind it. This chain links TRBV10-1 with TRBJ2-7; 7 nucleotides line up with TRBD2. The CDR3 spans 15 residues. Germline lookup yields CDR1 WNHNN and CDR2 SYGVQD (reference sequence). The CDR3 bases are TGCGCCAGCAGTGAGTCGGGGCCGAGCGGGAATGGAAGATCCTTC. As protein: CASSESGPSGNGRSF.

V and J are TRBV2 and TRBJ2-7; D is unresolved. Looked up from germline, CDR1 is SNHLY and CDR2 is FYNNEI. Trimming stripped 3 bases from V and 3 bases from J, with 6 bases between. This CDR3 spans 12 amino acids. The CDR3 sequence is CASSDPNYEQYF. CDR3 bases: TGTGCCAGCAGTGACCCAAACTACGAGCAGTACTTC. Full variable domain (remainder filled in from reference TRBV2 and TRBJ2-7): EPEVTQTPSHQVTQMGQEVILRCVPISNHLYFYWYRQILGQKVEFLVSFYNNEISEKSEIFDDQFSVERPDGSNFTLKIRSTKLEDSAMYFCASSDPNYEQYFGPGTRLTVT.